The rows below give T cell receptor beta chains drawn from one sample of a study of blood T cell repertoires in COVID-19. The method was immunoSEQ multiplex PCR; TCRdb's version includes in-frame clones alone and lacks a portion of them. The table lists about 370,000 clones, roughly 90% of them singletons. Sample: peripheral blood. The receptors derive from a man aged 18-30 years with active or convalescent COVID-19. The CDR3 runs from the conserved cysteine through the conserved F or W.

J: TRBJ1-3; V: TRBV6-5; CDR3: CASSSAAGHSGNTIYF
J: TRBJ2-7; V: TRBV27; CDR3: CASSLRRDSYEQYF
J: TRBJ1-1; V: TRBV19; CDR3: CASSIGAGGFTEAFF
J: TRBJ1-2; V: TRBV18; CDR3: CASSPARGDFGYTF
J: TRBJ2-3; V: TRBV3-1/TRBV3-2; CDR3: CASKIGTETDTQYF
J: TRBJ2-7; V: TRBV2; CDR3: CASSSQSYEQYF
J: TRBJ2-5; V: TRBV5-1; CDR3: CASSLVRYQETQYF
J: TRBJ1-6; V: TRBV30; CDR3: CAWSVGLRQRSSYNSPLHF
J: TRBJ1-1; V: TRBV5-4; CDR3: CASSLGPPGAEAFF
J: TRBJ1-1; V: TRBV7-3; CDR3: CASSSHGTLNTEAFF
J: TRBJ2-1; V: TRBV11-3; CDR3: CASSLFGVYEQFF
J: TRBJ2-7; V: TRBV11-2; CDR3: CASSLGGVEQYF
J: TRBJ2-7; V: TRBV9; CDR3: CASSVGRENEQYF
J: TRBJ2-1; V: TRBV2; CDR3: CASKPGLAGGSSYNEQFF
J: TRBJ2-3; V: TRBV11-2; CDR3: CASSLEGQGRYTDTQYF
J: TRBJ1-2; V: TRBV28; CDR3: CASSLETLTGDGYTF
J: TRBJ2-7; V: TRBV9; CDR3: CASSPSFRDIKYEQYF
J: TRBJ2-2; V: TRBV28; CDR3: CASSQASPTSRHTGELFF
J: TRBJ1-2; V: TRBV19; CDR3: CASSIPGTGVGYTF
J: TRBJ2-7; V: TRBV7-2; CDR3: CASSLGREPLEQYF
J: TRBJ1-5; V: TRBV25-1; CDR3: CASGGGGNQPQHF
J: TRBJ1-1; V: TRBV9; CDR3: CASSPAGTGGATEAFF
J: TRBJ1-5; V: TRBV7-2; CDR3: CASSSRTGTNQPQHF
J: TRBJ2-2; V: TRBV2; CDR3: CASKPRGSPTTGELFF
J: TRBJ2-7; V: TRBV4-2; CDR3: CASSNRHALREQYF
J: TRBJ2-7; V: TRBV5-4; CDR3: CASSLELAGGGEQYF
J: TRBJ1-1; V: TRBV4-2; CDR3: CASSQDPARGGTEAFF
J: TRBJ2-7; V: TRBV29-1; CDR3: CSVLEDQGVAYEQYF